This T cell receptor beta chain was documented in a study of Tregs in tolerant kidney transplant recipients. Mixed chimerism was transient after nonmyeloablative marrow transplants from related graft donors. The study's findings and limits: Tolerant patients' donor-specific Tregs expanded beyond overall Tregs, suggesting antigen-driven growth.

The table came from immunoSEQ multiplex PCR; TCRdb's copy has only in-frame clones and leaves some out. Altogether tens of thousands of clones are present, roughly 90% being singletons, with the ten largest covering 1.5% to 2%. Germline V gene data show CDR1 as SGHNT and CDR2 as YYREEE (reference sequence). Deletions cut 0 bases from V and 5 bases from J, with 11 bases between. This CDR3 region has 14 residues. This clone was found a few times. Antigen unknown. The specimen comprised CD4+ T cells from blood (PBMCs), sampled 24 months after the transplant. The source is a human patient who received a combined kidney and bone marrow transplant. These T cells may partly come from the graft donor. The chain is built from TRBV5-4 and TRBJ1-1, with D uncertain. The CDR3 DNA reads as TGTGCCAGCAGCTTGGGGGAGGGAGGTACTGAAGCTTTCTTT. This translates into CASSLGEGGTEAFF.